The subject of this entry is one TCR beta chain. The antigen remains undetermined. This entry comes from a study of Ad26.COV2.S vaccination and SARS-CoV-2 variants. As for the study in general: Participants got Ad26.COV2.S intramuscularly, once or twice 56 days apart.

Whole-study results and caveats: A substantial breadth of spike-specific CD8+ and CD4+ T cell responses after vaccination has been reported.

Treatment reported: some 20 received Ad26.COV2.S at low or high dose, single or two shots; roughly five received placebo; per-sample allocation not given. Day 63 after the first injection of vaccine or placebo was the sampling time. The CDR3 contains 14 residues. Germline-derived CDR1 and CDR2 are SGHTS and YDEGEE. V was trimmed by 2 bases and J by 2 bases, leaving 8 bases between them. The repertoire was sequenced with immunoSEQ multiplex PCR; TCRdb's copy has only in-frame clones and lacks some. Counted here are 350,000 to 400,000 clones, about nine tenths occurring once; the ten biggest clones make up under 4%.

Sequenced here: peripheral blood, sampled in a trial of Ad26.COV2.S vaccine versus placebo. The chain joins TRBV5-8 to TRBJ1-3; a weak D match, TRBD1 (6 bases). The sequence was obtained from a person aged 18 to 65 who received the Ad26.COV2.S COVID-19 vaccine or a placebo. The CDR3 here is CASSLQGTGNTIYF. The CDR3 coding sequence is TGTGCCAGCAGCTTACAGGGAACTGGAAACACCATATATTTT.